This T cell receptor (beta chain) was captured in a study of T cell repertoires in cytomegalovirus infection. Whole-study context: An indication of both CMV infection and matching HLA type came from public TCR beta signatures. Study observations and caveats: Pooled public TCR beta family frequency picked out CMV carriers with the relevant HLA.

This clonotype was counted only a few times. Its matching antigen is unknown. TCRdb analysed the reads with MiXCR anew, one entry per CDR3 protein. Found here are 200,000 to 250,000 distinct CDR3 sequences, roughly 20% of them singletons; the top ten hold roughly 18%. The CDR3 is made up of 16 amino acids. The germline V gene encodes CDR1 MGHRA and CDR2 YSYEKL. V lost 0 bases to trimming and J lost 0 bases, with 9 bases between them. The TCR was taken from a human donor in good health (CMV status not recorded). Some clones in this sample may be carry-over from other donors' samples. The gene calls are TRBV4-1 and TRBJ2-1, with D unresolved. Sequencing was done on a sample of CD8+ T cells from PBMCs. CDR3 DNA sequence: TGCGCCAGCAGCCAAGATGGGCATGACTCCTACAATGAGCAGTTCTTC. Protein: CASSQDGHDSYNEQFF.